This TCR beta chain was observed in a study of breast tumors, draining lymph nodes, adjacent tissues. Points from the study as a whole: Luminal-like breast cancer showed significantly greater tumor-nontumor repertoire similarity than basal-like breast cancer did. Tumors had less TCR diversity than lymph nodes, more than nontumor tissue. Tumor T cell lymph node origin was a supported hypothesis, not proven.

Germline V gives CDR1 SEHNR, CDR2 FQNEAQ (reference sequence). The V end lost 5 bases, the J end lost 0 bases, and 14 bases lay between the germline ends. The CDR3 runs 16 residues. TCRdb re-derived calls from the multiplex PCR reads in MiXCR, one entry per CDR3 protein. The table shows roughly 15,000 distinct CDR3 sequences, with around 54% occurring only once. Turning to this clonotype: No antigen is known for it.

The gene calls are TRBV7-9 and TRBJ2-1, with D uncertain. The sample taken for sequencing was tumor-adjacent breast tissue. This clonotype originated in a female donor with breast cancer. Some clones in this sample may be carry-over from other donors' samples. The CDR3 DNA follows: TGTGCCAGCAGCCCCTGGACCGAAAGCTCCTACAATGAGCAGTTCTTC. It specifies CASSPWTESSYNEQFF. Using reference TRBV7-9 and TRBJ2-1 for the parts outside the CDR3, the full variable domain is DTGVSQNPRHKITKRGQNVTFRCDPISEHNRLYWYRQTLGQGPEFLTYFQNEAQLEKSRLLSDRFSAERPKGSFSTLEIQRTEQGDSAMYLCASSPWTESSYNEQFFGPGTRLTVL.